This T cell receptor beta chain derives from a study of blood T cell repertoires in COVID-19. Profiling relied on immunoSEQ multiplex PCR, and the TCRdb table lists in-frame clones only, not all of them. This sample has approximately 240,000 clones, with 83% found just once. The V end lost 9 bases, the J end lost 10 bases, and 25 bases lay between the germline ends. There are 16 residues in the CDR3. Germline V gives CDR1 MDHEN, CDR2 SYDVKM. The source material was peripheral blood. This clonotype was obtained from a human donor in a cohort sampled during active COVID-19. The chain employs TRBV28 and TRBJ1-6; D perhaps matches TRBD1 (6 bases). The CDR3 bases are TGTGCCAGTGAATTATATCGCTGGGGACACCAGTCACCCCTCCACTTT. Translating gives CASELYRWGHQSPLHF.